Following are 27 T cell receptor beta chains from one sample sequenced in a study of cytomegalovirus exposure and HLA in healthy donors. Primers included in the PCR were 60 Vbeta and 13 Jbeta primers. Sequenced by immunoSEQ multiplex PCR; TCRdb stores in-frame clones only, minus some. The repertoire has roughly 120,000 clones, almost 85% of them found once; the top ten carry around 1.6%. The specimen sequenced was PBMCs. These receptors were obtained from a woman under 30 in good health and CMV-seronegative.

The genes are TRBV19 and TRBJ2-7, with D maybe TRBD2 (6 bases). Germline CDR1 reads LNHDA; CDR2 reads SQIVND (reference sequence). The V end was cut by 6 bases, the J end by 3 bases, with 9 bases between. The CDR3 is 12 amino acids. This CDR3 reads CASRGTDYEQYF. In DNA form, the CDR3 reads TGTGCCAGTAGAGGGACTGACTACGAGCAGTACTTC.

This clone was detected a few times. As DNA, the CDR3 is TGTGCCAGCTCACCGTCCGGACTTACAGATACGCAGTATTTT. Translation: CASSPSGLTDTQYF. The chain carries TRBV18 and TRBJ2-3; a weak D match, TRBD2 (5 bases). The CDR3 sequence is 14 residues long. V shed 3 bases and J shed 3 bases, with 10 bases lying between them. Germline-derived CDR1 and CDR2 are KGHSH and LQKENI.

The chain combines TRBV18 with TRBJ2-5; no firm D call. From germline, CDR1 is KGHSH and CDR2 LQKENI. The CDR3 has 15 amino acids. Trimming shortened V by 0 bases and J by 1 base, and 9 bases separated the two germline ends. CDR3 nucleotides: TGTGCCAGCTCACCACCACCCCGCGCCCAAGAGACCCAGTACTTC. Translation gives CASSPPPRAQETQYF.

This clone was recorded a few times. The chain combines TRBV28 with TRBJ1-5, with D maybe TRBD1 (6 bases). V lost 2 bases, J lost 2 bases, and 16 bases lay in between. The length of the CDR3 is 17 residues. Looked up from germline, CDR1 is MDHEN and CDR2 is SYDVKM. The CDR3 DNA reads TGTGCCAGCAGTTTAGTCAGTCCCCGGACAGGCAATCAGCCCCAGCATTTT. Amino acids: CASSLVSPRTGNQPQHF.

This rearrangement joins TRBV19 to TRBJ2-7; 8 nucleotides align to TRBD1. V lost 1 base, J lost 4 bases, and 9 bases stayed unmatched. The CDR3 totals 16 residues. Germline-derived CDR1 and CDR2 are LNHDA and SQIVND (reference sequence). This CDR3 is CASSIVAGTGGYEQYF. CDR3 nucleotides: TGTGCCAGTAGTATAGTGGCGGGGACAGGTGGGTACGAGCAGTACTTC.

The chain carries TRBV9 and TRBJ2-1, with TRBD2 as a possible D gene (6 bases). The CDR3 spans 15 residues. Germline V gene data show CDR1 as SGDLS and CDR2 as YYNGEE. Trimming removed 0 bases from V and 5 bases from J, with 12 bases in between. CDR3 sequence reads: CASSVASGRNNEQFF. CDR3 in DNA: TGTGCCAGCAGCGTAGCAAGCGGGCGTAACAATGAGCAGTTCTTC.

The chain links TRBV9 to TRBJ2-1; 7 bases align to TRBD1. Germline loops: CDR1 SGDLS, CDR2 YYNGEE. The CDR3 contains 15 residues. Trimming at V came to 4 bases and at J to 4 bases, leaving 8 bases not matched to a gene. CDR3 in amino acids: CASSFRPGQYNEQFF. Here the CDR3 DNA reads TGTGCCAGCAGCTTCCGTCCGGGACAGTACAATGAGCAGTTCTTC.

In its sample, this clone was seen a few times. The V gene is TRBV19, the J gene TRBJ2-7; 7 bases align to TRBD1. CDR3 size: 14 residues. Germline CDR1 LNHDA, CDR2 SQIVND (reference sequence). Losses at the gene ends were 5 bases for V and 11 bases for J; bases not matched to a gene: 15. The CDR3 DNA follows: TGTGCCAGTAGTGTGGACAGGACTTCTGGCGTTAAGTACTTC. As protein: CASSVDRTSGVKYF.

V usage is TRBV11-2 and J usage is TRBJ1-2, with 10 nucleotides matching TRBD1. Germline-derived CDR1 and CDR2 are SGHAT and FQNNGV. The V segment lost 4 bases and the J segment 7 bases; nucleotides outside the gene matches: 12. This CDR3 is 16 amino acids long. This chain's CDR3 is CASSSPWTGGEGGYTF. For the CDR3, the DNA is TGTGCCAGCAGCTCGCCGTGGACAGGGGGAGAGGGTGGCTACACCTTC.

V gene TRBV5-1 combines with J gene TRBJ1-1; 7 bases map to TRBD1. Trimming cost V 4 bases and J 4 bases; bases outside gene matches: 10. The V gene's germline CDR1 is SGHRS and CDR2 YFSETQ. The CDR3 loop spans 15 amino acids. The CDR3 sequence: CASSPDRDFGTEAFF. The DNA for the CDR3 is TGCGCCAGCAGCCCCGACAGGGATTTCGGCACTGAAGCTTTCTTT.

The CDR3 DNA sequence: TGTGCCAGCAGGGCAGGGGTACTGGACACTGAAGCTTTCTTT. It translates to CASRAGVLDTEAFF. The chain couples TRBV9 to TRBJ1-1, with D possibly matching TRBD1 (6 bases). CDR1 is SGDLS, CDR2 YYNGEE, per germline. The CDR3 loop spans 14 amino acids. Trimming pared 5 bases from V and 3 bases from J, leaving 14 bases between.

In this sample, this clone turned up a few times. The chain joins TRBV11-3 to TRBJ2-2, with D maybe TRBD1 (6 bases). CDR3 length equals 16 residues. Per the germline V gene, CDR1 is SGHNT and CDR2 is YENEEA. Trimming stripped 4 bases from V and 2 bases from J, with 14 bases between. CDR3 protein: CASSSLGATNTGELFF. The CDR3 DNA sequence: TGTGCCAGCAGCTCCCTGGGGGCGACCAACACCGGGGAGCTGTTTTTT.

CDR3 nucleotides: TGCGCCAGCAGCCCCAGGACTAGTTACTACAATGAGCAGTTCTTC. Translation gives CASSPRTSYYNEQFF. The genes are TRBV5-1 and TRBJ2-1; 7 bases are a match to TRBD2. Losses at the gene ends were 4 bases for V and 3 bases for J; bases not matched to a gene: 7. CDR1 SGHRS and CDR2 YFSETQ come from the germline V gene. CDR3 length: 15 amino acids.

The chain has TRBV4-3 and TRBJ1-2; 7 bases are shared with TRBD1. The germline V gene has CDR1 LGHNA and CDR2 YSLEER. The CDR3 totals 18 residues. V was clipped by 2 bases and J by 3 bases; unmatched bases: 15. The CDR3 loop reads CASSQTGWTGGADYGYTF. CDR3 DNA sequence: TGCGCCAGCAGCCAAACGGGATGGACAGGTGGGGCGGACTATGGCTACACCTTC.

The sample holds one count of this clone. The chain uses TRBV14 and TRBJ1-2; maybe TRBD1 (5 bases). This CDR3 has 14 residues. Germline loops: CDR1 SGHDN, CDR2 FVKESK. The V gene lost 5 bases and the J gene lost 8 bases, with 18 bases spanning the gap. The CDR3 DNA reads as TGTGCCAGCAGCTTGGACACAAGGGCTACAGGCTACACCTTC. Protein sequence: CASSLDTRATGYTF.

This clone was observed once. The chain recombines TRBV2 with TRBJ1-1; 12 bases are a match to TRBD1. Germline CDR1 is SNHLY and CDR2 is FYNNEI. The CDR3 loop spans 16 amino acids. The V and J ends lost 6 bases and 5 bases, in that order; junction bases with no gene match: 10. In nucleotides, the CDR3 is TGTGCCAGCAGCGACCGGGACAGGGGGCGCCAAACTGAAGCTTTCTTT. Translated: CASSDRDRGRQTEAFF.

The CDR3 loop reads CATSRAGGPDEQYF. The CDR3 nucleotides read TGTGCCACCAGCAGGGCGGGAGGGCCCGACGAGCAGTACTTC. The genes are TRBV15 and TRBJ2-7, with TRBD2 matching over 9 bases. The junction had 5 bases not matched to a gene; V was cut back by 3 bases and J by 5 bases. Per the germline V gene, CDR1 is LNHNV and CDR2 is YYDKDF (reference sequence). This CDR3 spans 14 amino acids.

CDR3 in amino acids: CASSLSRVGIDRIRSEQYF. The CDR3 nucleotides read TGTGCCAGCAGCTTATCGAGAGTTGGAATCGACAGGATTCGATCTGAGCAGTACTTC. The chain combines TRBV7-9 with TRBJ2-7; the D gene is possibly TRBD1 (6 bases). The CDR3 has 19 residues. Germline CDR1 is SEHNR and CDR2 is FQNEAQ (reference sequence). Trimming removed 2 bases from V and 7 bases from J, with 30 bases in between.

The chain uses TRBV5-1 and TRBJ1-1; TRBD1 matches at 8 bases. Per the germline V gene, CDR1 is SGHRS and CDR2 is YFSETQ. The CDR3 is 15 amino acids. Trimming at V came to 4 bases and at J to 1 base, leaving 6 bases not matched to a gene. CDR3 protein: CASSGRGLGNTEAFF. The CDR3 DNA reads TGCGCCAGCAGCGGCAGGGGGCTTGGGAACACTGAAGCTTTCTTT.

In this sample, this clone turned up a few times. V is TRBV2 and J is TRBJ2-2; the D gene is possibly TRBD1 (6 bases). This CDR3 is 14 amino acids long. V gave up 4 bases and J gave up 13 bases, with 19 bases separating them. Germline V gene sequence: CDR1 SNHLY, CDR2 FYNNEI. Here the CDR3 reads CASSVETGLGWLFF. CDR3 bases: TGTGCCAGCAGTGTCGAGACAGGTCTTGGGTGGCTGTTTTTT.

The genes are TRBV18 and TRBJ1-4; 7 bases are a match to TRBD1. Germline-derived CDR1 and CDR2 are KGHSH and LQKENI. Germline trimming cut 4 bases from V and 4 bases from J; bases unmatched to any gene: 0. The CDR3 is made up of 13 amino acids. The CDR3 DNA reads TGTGCCAGCTCACGGGACAGTAATGAAAAACTGTTTTTT. It specifies CASSRDSNEKLFF.

This clone was detected once. The chain uses TRBV5-1 and TRBJ1-2, with TRBD1 as a possible D gene (6 bases). The germline V gene has CDR1 SGHRS and CDR2 YFSETQ. The CDR3 extends over 14 amino acids. V was cut by 1 base and J by 6 bases, with 13 bases left in between. CDR3 sequence (DNA): TGCGCCAGCAGCTTGCAGTCACAGGGAGATGGCTACACCTTC. It encodes CASSLQSQGDGYTF.

V usage is TRBV5-1 and J usage is TRBJ2-1, with D possibly TRBD2 on 6 matching bases. V lost 3 bases and J 3 bases, leaving 16 bases between the germline ends. Germline V gene sequence: CDR1 SGHRS, CDR2 YFSETQ. CDR3 size: 16 residues. The CDR3 here is CASSSPRGTYYNEQFF. The CDR3 DNA reads TGCGCCAGCAGCTCCCCCCGGGGGACCTACTACAATGAGCAGTTCTTC.

This clone has only one observation. DNA of the CDR3: TGTGCCAGCAGCGTAGCTGAGGGGACAATAGCGGGCTATGGCTACACCTTC. As protein: CASSVAEGTIAGYGYTF. The chain couples TRBV9 to TRBJ1-2; D possibly corresponds to TRBD1 (6 bases). Trimming stripped 0 bases from V and 4 bases from J, with 19 bases between. The CDR3 loop spans 17 amino acids. CDR1 and CDR2 (germline): SGDLS, YYNGEE.

V usage is TRBV6-6 and J usage is TRBJ2-7; D remains unclear. V shed 6 bases and J shed 0 bases, with 9 bases lying between them. Germline CDR1 and CDR2: MNHNY and SVGAGI (reference sequence). The CDR3 is 13 amino acids. The DNA of the CDR3 is TGTGCCAGCAGGTTCGCGAGCTCCTACGAGCAGTACTTC. It is translated as CASRFASSYEQYF.

This clone has more than one count but fewer than ten. The V and J genes are TRBV6-1 and TRBJ2-2; TRBD2 aligns across 8 bases. J lost 2 bases, V lost 7 bases, and 3 bases had no gene match. The CDR3 is made up of 14 amino acids. Germline-derived CDR1 and CDR2 are MNHNS and SASEGT. CDR3 coding DNA: TGTGCCAGCATAGGACTAGCAAACACCGGGGAGCTGTTTTTT. It is translated as CASIGLANTGELFF.

This clone came up a few times. The chain employs TRBV19 and TRBJ1-1; D is uncertain. V was shortened by 4 bases and J by 4 bases, with 4 bases between the two germline ends. Per the germline V gene, CDR1 is LNHDA and CDR2 is SQIVND (reference sequence). CDR3 length equals 11 residues. The DNA of the CDR3 is TGTGCCAGTAGTACGAGCACTGAAGCTTTCTTT. This encodes CASSTSTEAFF.